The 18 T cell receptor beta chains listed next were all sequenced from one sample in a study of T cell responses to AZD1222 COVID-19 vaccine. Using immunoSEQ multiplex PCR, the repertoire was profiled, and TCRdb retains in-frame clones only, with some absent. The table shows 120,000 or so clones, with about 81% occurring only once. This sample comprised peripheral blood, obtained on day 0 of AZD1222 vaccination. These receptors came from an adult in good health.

The CDR3 here is CASARPRYTGELFF. The CDR3 nucleotides are TGTGCCAGCGCCCGCCCGAGATACACCGGGGAGCTGTTTTTT. This chain joins TRBV2 and TRBJ2-2, with unresolved D. Germline CDR1 SNHLY, CDR2 FYNNEI. The CDR3 sequence is 14 residues long. The V end lost 8 bases, the J end lost 3 bases, and 13 bases lay between the germline ends. The whole variable domain, filled in from reference TRBV2 and TRBJ2-2, reads EPEVTQTPSHQVTQMGQEVILRCVPISNHLYFYWYRQILGQKVEFLVSFYNNEISEKSEIFDDQFSVERPDGSNFTLKIRSTKLEDSAMYFCASARPRYTGELFFGEGSRLTVL.

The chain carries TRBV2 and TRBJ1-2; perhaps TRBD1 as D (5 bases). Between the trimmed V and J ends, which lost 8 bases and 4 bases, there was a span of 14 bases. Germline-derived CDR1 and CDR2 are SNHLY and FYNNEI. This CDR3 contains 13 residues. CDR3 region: CASSGVGSYGYTF. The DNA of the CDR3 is TGTGCCAGCTCGGGGGTTGGAAGCTATGGCTACACCTTC.

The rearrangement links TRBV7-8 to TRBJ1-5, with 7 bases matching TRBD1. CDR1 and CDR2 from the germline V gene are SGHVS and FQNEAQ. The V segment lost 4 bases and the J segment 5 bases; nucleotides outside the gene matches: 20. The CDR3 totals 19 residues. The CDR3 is CASSSIRDRSAVVHQPQHF. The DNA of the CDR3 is TGTGCCAGCAGCTCAATCCGGGACAGATCAGCCGTTGTGCATCAGCCCCAGCATTTT.

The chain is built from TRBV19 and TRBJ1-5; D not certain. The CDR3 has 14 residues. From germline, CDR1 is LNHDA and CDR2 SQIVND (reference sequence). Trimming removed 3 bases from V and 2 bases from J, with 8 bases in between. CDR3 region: CASSIVDGNQPQHF. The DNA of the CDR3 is TGTGCCAGTAGTATCGTGGATGGCAATCAGCCCCAGCATTTT.

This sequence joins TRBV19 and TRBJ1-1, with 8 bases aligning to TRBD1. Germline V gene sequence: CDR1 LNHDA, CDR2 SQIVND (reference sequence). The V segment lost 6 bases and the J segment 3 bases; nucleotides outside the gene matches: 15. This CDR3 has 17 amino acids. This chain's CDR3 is CASSTWPQGASDTEAFF. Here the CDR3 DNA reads TGTGCCAGTAGCACCTGGCCTCAGGGGGCGTCGGACACTGAAGCTTTCTTT.

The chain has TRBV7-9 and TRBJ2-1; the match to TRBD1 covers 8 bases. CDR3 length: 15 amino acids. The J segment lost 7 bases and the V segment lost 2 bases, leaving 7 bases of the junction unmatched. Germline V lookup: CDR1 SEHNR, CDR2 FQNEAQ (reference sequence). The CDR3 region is CASSLKNRGRNEQFF. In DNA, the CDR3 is TGTGCCAGCAGCTTAAAGAACAGGGGGAGGAATGAGCAGTTCTTC.

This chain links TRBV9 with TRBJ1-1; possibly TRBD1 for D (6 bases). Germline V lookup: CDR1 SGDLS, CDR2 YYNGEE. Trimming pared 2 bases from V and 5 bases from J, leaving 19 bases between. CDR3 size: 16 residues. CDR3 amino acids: CASSVGGGHPATEAFF. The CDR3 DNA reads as TGTGCCAGCAGCGTGGGGGGCGGACACCCTGCAACTGAAGCTTTCTTT.

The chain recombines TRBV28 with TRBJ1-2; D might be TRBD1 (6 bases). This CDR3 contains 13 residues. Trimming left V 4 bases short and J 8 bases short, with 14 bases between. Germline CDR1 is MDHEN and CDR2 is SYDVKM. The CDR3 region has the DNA TGTGCCAGCAGTTCGACAGGACGTGAGGGCTACACCTTC. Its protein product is CASSSTGREGYTF.

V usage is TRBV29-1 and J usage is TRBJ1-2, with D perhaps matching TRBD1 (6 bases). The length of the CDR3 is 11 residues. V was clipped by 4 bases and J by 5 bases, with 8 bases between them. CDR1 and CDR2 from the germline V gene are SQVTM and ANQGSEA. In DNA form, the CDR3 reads TGCAGCGTTGTTACAGGGTATGGCTACACCTTC. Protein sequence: CSVVTGYGYTF.

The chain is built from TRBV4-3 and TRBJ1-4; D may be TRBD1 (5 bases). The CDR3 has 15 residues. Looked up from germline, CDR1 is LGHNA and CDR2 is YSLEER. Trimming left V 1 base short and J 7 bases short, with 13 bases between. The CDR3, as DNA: TGCGCCAGCAGCCAAGCCGGGACCCGGGGTGAAAAACTGTTTTTT. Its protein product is CASSQAGTRGEKLFF.

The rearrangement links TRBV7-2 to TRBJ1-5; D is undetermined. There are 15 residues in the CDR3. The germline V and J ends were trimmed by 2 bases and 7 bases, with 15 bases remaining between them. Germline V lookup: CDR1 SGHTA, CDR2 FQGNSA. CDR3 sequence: CASSLSTSPKQPQHF. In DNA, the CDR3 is TGTGCCAGCAGCTTATCTACGTCCCCGAAACAGCCCCAGCATTTT.

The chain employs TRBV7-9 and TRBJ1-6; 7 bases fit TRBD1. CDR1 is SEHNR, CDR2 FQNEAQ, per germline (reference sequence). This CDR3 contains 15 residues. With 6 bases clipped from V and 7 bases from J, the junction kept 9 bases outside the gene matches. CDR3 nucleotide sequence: TGTGCCAGCAGTCGAGAGGGGACAGCCAATTCACCCCTCCACTTT. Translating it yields CASSREGTANSPLHF. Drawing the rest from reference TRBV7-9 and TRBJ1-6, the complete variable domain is DTGVSQNPRHKITKRGQNVTFRCDPISEHNRLYWYRQTLGQGPEFLTYFQNEAQLEKSRLLSDRFSAERPKGSFSTLEIQRTEQGDSAMYLCASSREGTANSPLHFGNGTRLTVT.

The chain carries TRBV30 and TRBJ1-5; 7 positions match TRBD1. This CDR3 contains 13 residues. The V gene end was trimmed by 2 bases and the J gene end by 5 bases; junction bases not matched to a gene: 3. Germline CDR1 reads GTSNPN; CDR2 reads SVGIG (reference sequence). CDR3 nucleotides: TGTGCCTGGAGTAAGGGGGCCTATCAGCCCCAGCATTTT. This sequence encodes CAWSKGAYQPQHF.

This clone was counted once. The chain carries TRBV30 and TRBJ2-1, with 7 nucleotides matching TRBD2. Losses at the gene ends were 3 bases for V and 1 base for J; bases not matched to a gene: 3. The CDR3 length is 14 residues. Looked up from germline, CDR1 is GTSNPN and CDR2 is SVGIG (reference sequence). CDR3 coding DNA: TGTGCCTGGAGCATTAGCGGGTCCTACAATGAGCAGTTCTTC. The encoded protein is CAWSISGSYNEQFF.

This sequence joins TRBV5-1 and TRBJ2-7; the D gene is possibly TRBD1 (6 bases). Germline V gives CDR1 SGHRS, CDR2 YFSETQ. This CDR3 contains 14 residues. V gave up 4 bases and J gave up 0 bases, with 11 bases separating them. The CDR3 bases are TGCGCCAGCAGCCCAGGACAGCTCTCCTACGAGCAGTACTTC. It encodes CASSPGQLSYEQYF.

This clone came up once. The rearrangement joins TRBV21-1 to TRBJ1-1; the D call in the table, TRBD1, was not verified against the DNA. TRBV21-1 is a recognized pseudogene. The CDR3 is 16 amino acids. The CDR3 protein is CASSFRTGEEDTEAFF. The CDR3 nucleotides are TGTGCCAGCAGCTTCCGGACAGGGGAGGAGGACACTGAAGCTTTCTTT.

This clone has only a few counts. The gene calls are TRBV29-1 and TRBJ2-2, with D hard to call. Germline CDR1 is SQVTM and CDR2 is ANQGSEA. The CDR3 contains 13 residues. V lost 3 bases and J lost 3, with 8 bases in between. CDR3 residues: CSVDRADTGELFF. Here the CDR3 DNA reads TGCAGCGTTGATAGGGCGGACACCGGGGAGCTGTTTTTT.

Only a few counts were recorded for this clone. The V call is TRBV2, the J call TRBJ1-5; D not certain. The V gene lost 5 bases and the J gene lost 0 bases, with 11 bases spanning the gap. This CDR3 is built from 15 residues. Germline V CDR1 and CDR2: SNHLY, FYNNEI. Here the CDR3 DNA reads TGTGCCAGCAGTATCCAAGATAATAGCAATCAGCCCCAGCATTTT. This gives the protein CASSIQDNSNQPQHF.